Listed below are T cell receptor beta chains from one sample, sequenced in a study of radiotherapy plus CTLA-4 blockade in lung cancer. Profiled with immunoSEQ multiplex PCR; TCRdb holds only in-frame clones, not every one. The sample has 30,000 to 35,000 clones, 80% to 90% seen once. Sequencing used peripheral blood, obtained from a patient treated with radiotherapy plus ipilimumab. These receptors originate from a human donor with non-small cell lung cancer that progressed on radiotherapy plus ipilimumab. Both conserved end residues are part of each CDR3. Each record gives: clone size, J gene, D gene, V gene, CDR3 protein, CDR3 DNA. D genes are given only for firm matches. Size values are once, few and many counts, or a class for expanded clones, and some rows have none.

clone size: -
J gene: TRBJ1-2
D gene: TRBD1
V gene: TRBV5-4
CDR3 protein: CASSPGTGGDYGYTF
CDR3 DNA: TGTGCCAGCAGCCCCGGGACAGGGGGCGACTATGGCTACACCTTC

clone size: -
J gene: TRBJ2-1
D gene: -
V gene: TRBV4-1
CDR3 protein: CASSHRYNEQFF
CDR3 DNA: TGCGCCAGCAGCCATCGCTACAATGAGCAGTTCTTC

clone size: -
J gene: TRBJ1-1
D gene: -
V gene: TRBV11-2
CDR3 protein: CASSSVKGTRTGAFF
CDR3 DNA: TGTGCCAGCAGCTCCGTAAAGGGTACTAGGACCGGAGCTTTCTTT

clone size: -
J gene: TRBJ1-1
D gene: TRBD1
V gene: TRBV9
CDR3 protein: CASSPGQGRGTEAFF
CDR3 DNA: TGTGCCAGCAGCCCGGGACAGGGACGGGGCACTGAAGCTTTCTTT

clone size: few
J gene: TRBJ2-5
D gene: -
V gene: TRBV18
CDR3 protein: CASSPLPDSQETQYF
CDR3 DNA: TGTGCCAGCTCACCACTCCCAGATTCCCAAGAGACCCAGTACTTC

clone size: -
J gene: TRBJ2-5
D gene: -
V gene: TRBV7-6
CDR3 protein: CASSLTQETQYF
CDR3 DNA: TGTGCCAGCAGCCTAACCCAAGAGACCCAGTACTTC

clone size: medium-sized
J gene: TRBJ1-3
D gene: TRBD1
V gene: TRBV6-5
CDR3 protein: CASSWDSNGNTIYF
CDR3 DNA: TGTGCCAGCAGTTGGGACAGTAATGGAAACACCATATATTTT

clone size: -
J gene: TRBJ2-2
D gene: TRBD1
V gene: TRBV9
CDR3 protein: CASSRGGDTGELFF
CDR3 DNA: TGTGCCAGCAGCAGAGGGGGCGACACCGGGGAGCTGTTTTTT

clone size: -
J gene: TRBJ2-2
D gene: TRBD2
V gene: TRBV4-2
CDR3 protein: CASSPSSSGGVTGELFF
CDR3 DNA: TGTGCCAGCAGCCCCTCATCAAGCGGGGGGGTCACCGGGGAGCTGTTTTTT

clone size: -
J gene: TRBJ1-1
D gene: -
V gene: TRBV19
CDR3 protein: CASSFRGRNTEAFF
CDR3 DNA: TGTGCCAGTAGTTTCAGGGGCAGGAACACTGAAGCTTTCTTT

clone size: -
J gene: TRBJ1-2
D gene: -
V gene: TRBV19
CDR3 protein: CASSSGLWGHYYGYTF
CDR3 DNA: TGTGCCAGTAGTTCAGGGCTGTGGGGGCACTACTATGGCTACACCTTC

clone size: few
J gene: TRBJ1-5
D gene: -
V gene: TRBV6-5
CDR3 protein: CASRRGGWGQPQHF
CDR3 DNA: TGTGCCAGCAGACGCGGGGGTTGGGGTCAGCCCCAGCATTTT

clone size: -
J gene: TRBJ1-1
D gene: -
V gene: TRBV11-2
CDR3 protein: CASSHPRSMNTEAFF
CDR3 DNA: TGTGCCAGCAGCCACCCTCGTAGCATGAACACTGAAGCTTTCTTT

clone size: -
J gene: TRBJ2-5
D gene: TRBD2
V gene: TRBV11-2
CDR3 protein: CASSLLAGGRETQYF
CDR3 DNA: TGTGCCAGCAGCTTACTAGCGGGGGGGCGAGAGACCCAGTACTTC

clone size: -
J gene: TRBJ2-7
D gene: TRBD1
V gene: TRBV5-4
CDR3 protein: CASSFAGTGVGEQYF
CDR3 DNA: TGTGCCAGCAGCTTCGCCGGGACAGGGGTTGGCGAGCAGTACTTC

clone size: -
J gene: TRBJ1-4
D gene: TRBD1
V gene: TRBV19
CDR3 protein: CASSSWTGGRLSTNEKLFF
CDR3 DNA: TGTGCCAGTAGTTCCTGGACAGGGGGCCGGCTCTCAACTAATGAAAAACTGTTTTTT

clone size: -
J gene: TRBJ2-1
D gene: TRBD1
V gene: TRBV15
CDR3 protein: CATSRDIYGTGFPEQFF
CDR3 DNA: TGTGCCACCAGCAGAGATATTTACGGGACAGGGTTCCCTGAGCAGTTCTTC

clone size: -
J gene: TRBJ2-7
D gene: -
V gene: TRBV23-1
CDR3 protein: CASSQSGRGRLIEQYF
CDR3 DNA: TGCGCCAGCAGTCAATCGGGGCGGGGGCGGCTTATCGAGCAGTACTTC

clone size: few
J gene: TRBJ2-7
D gene: -
V gene: TRBV19
CDR3 protein: CASSTTTGWVSSQNYEQYF
CDR3 DNA: TGTGCCAGTAGTACCACCACAGGGTGGGTTTCTTCACAGAACTACGAGCAGTACTTC

clone size: -
J gene: TRBJ2-1
D gene: TRBD2
V gene: TRBV15
CDR3 protein: CATSRGGGDYNEQFF
CDR3 DNA: TGTGCCACCAGCAGAGGCGGGGGGGACTACAATGAGCAGTTCTTC

clone size: -
J gene: TRBJ1-4
D gene: -
V gene: TRBV18
CDR3 protein: CASSLTGMTNEKLFF
CDR3 DNA: TGTGCCAGCTCACTTACAGGGATGACTAATGAAAAACTGTTTTTT

clone size: -
J gene: TRBJ1-1
D gene: -
V gene: TRBV29-1
CDR3 protein: CSAQGSNTEAFF
CDR3 DNA: TGCAGCGCCCAGGGATCGAACACTGAAGCTTTCTTT

clone size: -
J gene: TRBJ1-2
D gene: TRBD1
V gene: TRBV6-5
CDR3 protein: CASRRQGLNYGYTF
CDR3 DNA: TGTGCCAGCAGGCGACAGGGCCTTAACTATGGCTACACCTTC

clone size: -
J gene: TRBJ2-7
D gene: TRBD1
V gene: TRBV5-1
CDR3 protein: CASSTRQGRGEQYF
CDR3 DNA: TGCGCCAGCAGCACCCGACAGGGAAGAGGCGAGCAGTACTTC

clone size: -
J gene: TRBJ1-2
D gene: -
V gene: TRBV19
CDR3 protein: CASSTARGWGYTF
CDR3 DNA: TGTGCCAGTAGTACGGCCCGGGGATGGGGCTACACCTTC

clone size: -
J gene: TRBJ2-3
D gene: -
V gene: TRBV6-5
CDR3 protein: CASSYSTGGSDTQYF
CDR3 DNA: TGTGCCAGCAGTTACTCCACGGGGGGCTCAGATACGCAGTATTTT

clone size: -
J gene: TRBJ2-5
D gene: -
V gene: TRBV5-4
CDR3 protein: CASRKNSDRGQETQYF
CDR3 DNA: TGTGCCAGCAGAAAAAACTCGGACAGAGGCCAAGAGACCCAGTACTTC

clone size: once
J gene: TRBJ2-1
D gene: -
V gene: TRBV4-2
CDR3 protein: CASSQNGGALSDEQFF
CDR3 DNA: TGTGCCAGCAGCCAGAACGGCGGGGCGCTCTCAGATGAGCAGTTCTTC

clone size: -
J gene: TRBJ1-4
D gene: TRBD1
V gene: TRBV5-6
CDR3 protein: CASSRTGAGEKLFF
CDR3 DNA: TGTGCCAGCAGCCGGACAGGGGCGGGTGAAAAACTGTTTTTT

clone size: few
J gene: TRBJ1-4
D gene: -
V gene: TRBV6-5
CDR3 protein: CASSSRRTTNEKLFF
CDR3 DNA: TGTGCCAGCAGTTCCAGGCGTACAACTAATGAAAAACTGTTTTTT

clone size: -
J gene: TRBJ1-1
D gene: -
V gene: TRBV27
CDR3 protein: CASSLLGSNTEAFF
CDR3 DNA: TGTGCCAGCAGTTTATTGGGCAGTAACACTGAAGCTTTCTTT

clone size: -
J gene: TRBJ1-1
D gene: TRBD1
V gene: TRBV7-2
CDR3 protein: CASSFRTGEGTEAFF
CDR3 DNA: TGTGCCAGCAGCTTTAGGACAGGGGAGGGGACTGAAGCTTTCTTT

clone size: -
J gene: TRBJ1-1
D gene: -
V gene: TRBV6-5
CDR3 protein: CASSYGRGTEAFF
CDR3 DNA: TGTGCCAGCAGTTACGGCAGAGGTACTGAAGCTTTCTTT

clone size: -
J gene: TRBJ1-2
D gene: TRBD1
V gene: TRBV7-9
CDR3 protein: CASSLVDRGFTSNYGYTF
CDR3 DNA: TGTGCCAGCAGCTTAGTGGACAGGGGGTTCACCTCTAACTATGGCTACACCTTC

clone size: -
J gene: TRBJ1-1
D gene: -
V gene: TRBV27
CDR3 protein: CASSLSEGHTEAFF
CDR3 DNA: TGTGCCAGCAGTTTATCGGAGGGACACACTGAAGCTTTCTTT